This TCR beta chain was identified in a study of blood T cell repertoires in COVID-19. As for the study in general: Nucleic acid was either cDNA or gDNA, and it came from T cells, B-cell-depleted T cells, or PBMCs.

In the study's own analysis: Amplification with reference gene primers provided the estimates of nucleated cell counts. Produced via immunoSEQ multiplex PCR; TCRdb's table is partial and in-frame only. V and J calls plus clone size are reproduced from that table; the DNA served to infer D and trimming. The table records 140,000 to 150,000 clones, around 84% of them present only once. J lost 4 bases, V lost 6 bases, and 9 bases had no gene match. Per germline, CDR1 WSHSY and CDR2 SAAADI. The CDR3 covers 16 residues. V usage is TRBV10-2 and J usage is TRBJ2-2, with 9 bases identical to TRBD1. The sample consisted of peripheral blood. This sequence was found in a man aged 55 to 70 with active or convalescent COVID-19. For the CDR3, the DNA is TGCGCCAGCAGGGAATTGGACAGGGGTCTCACCGGGGAGCTGTTTTTT. Encoded protein: CASRELDRGLTGELFF.